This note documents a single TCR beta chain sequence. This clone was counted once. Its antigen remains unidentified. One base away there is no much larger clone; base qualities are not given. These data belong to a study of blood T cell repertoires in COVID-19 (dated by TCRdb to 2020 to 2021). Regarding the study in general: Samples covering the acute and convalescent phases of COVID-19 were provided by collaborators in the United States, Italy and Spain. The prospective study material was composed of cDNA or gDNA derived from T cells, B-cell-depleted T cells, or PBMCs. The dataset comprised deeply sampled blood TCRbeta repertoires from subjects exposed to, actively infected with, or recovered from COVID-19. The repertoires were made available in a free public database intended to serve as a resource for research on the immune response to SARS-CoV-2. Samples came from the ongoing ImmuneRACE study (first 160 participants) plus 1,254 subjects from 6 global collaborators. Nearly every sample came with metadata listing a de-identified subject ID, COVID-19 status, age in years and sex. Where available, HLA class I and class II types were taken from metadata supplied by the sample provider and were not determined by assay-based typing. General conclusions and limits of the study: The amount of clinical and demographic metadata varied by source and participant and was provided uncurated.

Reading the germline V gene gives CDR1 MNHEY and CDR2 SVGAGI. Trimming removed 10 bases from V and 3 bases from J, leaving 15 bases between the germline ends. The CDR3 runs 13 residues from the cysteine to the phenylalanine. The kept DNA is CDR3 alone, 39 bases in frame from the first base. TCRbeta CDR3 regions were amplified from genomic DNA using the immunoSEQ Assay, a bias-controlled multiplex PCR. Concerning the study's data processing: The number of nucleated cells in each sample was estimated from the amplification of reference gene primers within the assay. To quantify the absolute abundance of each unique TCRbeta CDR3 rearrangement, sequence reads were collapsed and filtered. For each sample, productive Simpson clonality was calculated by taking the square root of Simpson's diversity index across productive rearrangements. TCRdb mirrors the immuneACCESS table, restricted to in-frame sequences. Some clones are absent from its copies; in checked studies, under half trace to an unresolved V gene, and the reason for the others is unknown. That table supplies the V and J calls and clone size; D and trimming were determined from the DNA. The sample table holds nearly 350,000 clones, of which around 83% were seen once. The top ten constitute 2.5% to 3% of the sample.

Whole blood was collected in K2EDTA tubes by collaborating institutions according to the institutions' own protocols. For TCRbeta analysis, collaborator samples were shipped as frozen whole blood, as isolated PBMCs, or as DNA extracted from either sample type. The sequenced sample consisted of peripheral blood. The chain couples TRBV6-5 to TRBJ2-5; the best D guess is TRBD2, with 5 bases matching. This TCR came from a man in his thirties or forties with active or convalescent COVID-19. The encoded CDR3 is CATAEWGEETQYF. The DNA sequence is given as TGTGCCACCGCCGAGTGGGGAGAAGAGACCCAGTACTTC.